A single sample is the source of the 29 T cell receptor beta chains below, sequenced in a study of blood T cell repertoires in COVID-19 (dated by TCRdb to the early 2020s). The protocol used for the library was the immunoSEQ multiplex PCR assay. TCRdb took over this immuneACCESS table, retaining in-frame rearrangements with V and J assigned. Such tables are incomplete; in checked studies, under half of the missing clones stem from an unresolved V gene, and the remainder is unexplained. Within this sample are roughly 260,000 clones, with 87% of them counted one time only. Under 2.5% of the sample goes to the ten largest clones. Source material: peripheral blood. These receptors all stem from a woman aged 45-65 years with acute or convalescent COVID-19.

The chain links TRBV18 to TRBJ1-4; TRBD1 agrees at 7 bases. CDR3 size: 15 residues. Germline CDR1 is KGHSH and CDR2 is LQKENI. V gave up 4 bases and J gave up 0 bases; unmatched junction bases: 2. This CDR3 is CASSQGQATNEKLFF. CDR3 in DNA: TGTGCCAGCTCACAAGGACAGGCAACTAATGAAAAACTGTTTTTT.

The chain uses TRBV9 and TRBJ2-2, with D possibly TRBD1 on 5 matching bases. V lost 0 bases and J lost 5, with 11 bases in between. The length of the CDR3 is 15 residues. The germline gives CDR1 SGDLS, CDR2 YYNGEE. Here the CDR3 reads CASSVGQGRTGELFF. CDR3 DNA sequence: TGTGCCAGCAGCGTAGGGCAGGGTCGGACCGGGGAGCTGTTTTTT.

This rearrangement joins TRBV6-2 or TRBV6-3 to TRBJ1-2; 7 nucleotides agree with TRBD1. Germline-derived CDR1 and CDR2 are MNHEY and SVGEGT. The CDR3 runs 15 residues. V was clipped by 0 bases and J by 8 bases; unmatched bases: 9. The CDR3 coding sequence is TGTGCCAGCAGTTACTCGGACAGGATGTTCGCGGGCTACACCTTC. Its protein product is CASSYSDRMFAGYTF.

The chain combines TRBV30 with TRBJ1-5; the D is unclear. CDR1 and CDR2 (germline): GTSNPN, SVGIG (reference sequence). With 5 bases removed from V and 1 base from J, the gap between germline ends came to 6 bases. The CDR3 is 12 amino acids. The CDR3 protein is CAWSRSNQPQHF. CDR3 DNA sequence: TGTGCCTGGTCGCGGAGCAATCAGCCCCAGCATTTT.

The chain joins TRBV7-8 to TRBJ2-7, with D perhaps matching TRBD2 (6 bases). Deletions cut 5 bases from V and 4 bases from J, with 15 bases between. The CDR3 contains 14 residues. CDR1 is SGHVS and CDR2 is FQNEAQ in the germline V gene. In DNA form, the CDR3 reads TGTGCCAGCAGCCCCCGGGACTTCGCTTACGAGCAGTACTTC. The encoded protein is CASSPRDFAYEQYF.

Here the CDR3 DNA reads TGTGCCAGCAGTTTCCACAGGGGCGGCTTATACGAGCAGTACTTC. Translating it yields CASSFHRGGLYEQYF. The V gene is TRBV28, the J gene TRBJ2-7; 7 bases fit TRBD1. After removal of 3 bases from V and 4 bases from J, the junction contained 9 bases not matched to a gene. This CDR3 has 15 amino acids. CDR1 MDHEN and CDR2 SYDVKM come from the germline V gene. Drawing the rest from reference TRBV28 and TRBJ2-7, the complete variable domain is DVKVTQSSRYLVKRTGEKVFLECVQDMDHENMFWYRQDPGLGLRLIYFSYDVKMKEKGDIPEGYSVSREKKERFSLILESASTNQTSMYLCASSFHRGGLYEQYFGPGTRLTVT.

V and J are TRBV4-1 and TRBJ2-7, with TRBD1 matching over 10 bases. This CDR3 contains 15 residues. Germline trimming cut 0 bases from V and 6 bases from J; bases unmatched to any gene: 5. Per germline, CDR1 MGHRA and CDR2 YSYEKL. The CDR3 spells CASSQDPRTGGEQYF. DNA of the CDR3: TGCGCCAGCAGCCAAGACCCCCGGACAGGGGGCGAGCAGTACTTC.

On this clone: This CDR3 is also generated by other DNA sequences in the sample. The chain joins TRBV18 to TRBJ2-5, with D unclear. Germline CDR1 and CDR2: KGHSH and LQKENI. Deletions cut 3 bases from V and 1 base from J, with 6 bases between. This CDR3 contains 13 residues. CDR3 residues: CASSPELQETQYF. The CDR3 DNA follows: TGTGCCAGCTCACCCGAACTCCAAGAGACCCAGTACTTC.

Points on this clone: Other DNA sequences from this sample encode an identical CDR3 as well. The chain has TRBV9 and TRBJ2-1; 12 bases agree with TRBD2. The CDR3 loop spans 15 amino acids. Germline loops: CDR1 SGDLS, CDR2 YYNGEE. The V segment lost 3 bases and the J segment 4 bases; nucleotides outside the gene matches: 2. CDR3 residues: CASSAGLAGYNEQFF. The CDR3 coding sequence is TGTGCCAGCAGCGCAGGACTAGCGGGGTACAATGAGCAGTTCTTC.

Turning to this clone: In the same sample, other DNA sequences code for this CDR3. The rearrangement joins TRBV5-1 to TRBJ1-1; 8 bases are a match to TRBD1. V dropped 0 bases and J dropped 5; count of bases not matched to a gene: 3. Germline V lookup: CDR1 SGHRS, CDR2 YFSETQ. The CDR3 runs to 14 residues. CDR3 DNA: TGCGCCAGCAGCTTGGACAGGGGGACTACTGAAGCTTTCTTT. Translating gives CASSLDRGTTEAFF.

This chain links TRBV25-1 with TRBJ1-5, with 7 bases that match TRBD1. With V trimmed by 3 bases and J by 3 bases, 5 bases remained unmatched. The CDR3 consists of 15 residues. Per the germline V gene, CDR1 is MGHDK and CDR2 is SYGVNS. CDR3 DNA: TGTGCCAGCAGTGAGACGACAGGGTACAATCAGCCCCAGCATTTT. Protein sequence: CASSETTGYNQPQHF.

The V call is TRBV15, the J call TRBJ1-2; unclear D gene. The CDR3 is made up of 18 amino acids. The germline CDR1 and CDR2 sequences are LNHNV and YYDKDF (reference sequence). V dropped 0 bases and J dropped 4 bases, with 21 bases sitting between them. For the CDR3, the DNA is TGTGCCACCAGCAGAGATAAACTCGCTTTGAAGCCACCCTATGGCTACACCTTC. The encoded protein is CATSRDKLALKPPYGYTF.

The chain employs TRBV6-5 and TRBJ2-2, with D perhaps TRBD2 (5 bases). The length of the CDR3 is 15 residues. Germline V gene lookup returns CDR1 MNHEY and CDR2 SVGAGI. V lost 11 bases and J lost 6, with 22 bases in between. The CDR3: CAGRPGSGRPGELFF. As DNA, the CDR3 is TGTGCCGGCCGCCCGGGCTCGGGGAGACCCGGGGAGCTGTTTTTT.

CDR3 bases: TGTGCCAGCAGGCTCGGACAGAGCAGGGATTCACCCCTCCACTTT. Its translation: CASRLGQSRDSPLHF. The chain couples TRBV28 to TRBJ1-6, with D maybe TRBD1 (6 bases). Trimming shortened V by 6 bases and J by 8 bases, and 17 bases separated the two germline ends. This CDR3 comprises 15 residues. Germline CDR1 reads MDHEN; CDR2 reads SYDVKM.

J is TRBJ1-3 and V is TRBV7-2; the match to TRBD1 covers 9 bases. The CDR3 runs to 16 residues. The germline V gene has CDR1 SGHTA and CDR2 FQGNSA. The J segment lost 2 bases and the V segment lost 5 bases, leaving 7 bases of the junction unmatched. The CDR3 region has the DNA TGTGCCAGCAGCGCTCCGGGACAGGGTGCTGGAAACACCATATATTTT. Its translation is CASSAPGQGAGNTIYF. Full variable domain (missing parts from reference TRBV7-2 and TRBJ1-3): GAGVSQSPSNKVTEKGKDVELRCDPISGHTALYWYRQSLGQGLEFLIYFQGNSAPDKSGLPSDRFSAERTGGSVSTLTIQRTQQEDSAVYLCASSAPGQGAGNTIYFGEGSWLTVV.

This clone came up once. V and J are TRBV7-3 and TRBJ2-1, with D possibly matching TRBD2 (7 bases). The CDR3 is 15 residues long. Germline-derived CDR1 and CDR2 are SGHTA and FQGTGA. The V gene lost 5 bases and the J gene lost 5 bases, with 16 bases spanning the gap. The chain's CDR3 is CASSPRGAGDNEQFF. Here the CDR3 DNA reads TGTGCCAGCAGCCCTAGGGGGGCGGGGGACAATGAGCAGTTCTTC.

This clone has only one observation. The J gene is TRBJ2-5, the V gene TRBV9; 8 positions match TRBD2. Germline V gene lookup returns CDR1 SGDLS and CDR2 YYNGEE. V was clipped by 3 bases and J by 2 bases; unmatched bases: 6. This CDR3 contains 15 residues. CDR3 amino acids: CASSGGASGQETQYF. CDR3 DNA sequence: TGTGCCAGCAGCGGGGGGGCTAGCGGGCAAGAGACCCAGTACTTC. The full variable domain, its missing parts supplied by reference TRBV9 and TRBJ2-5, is DSGVTQTPKHLITATGQRVTLRCSPRSGDLSVYWYQQSLDQGLQFLIQYYNGEERAKGNILERFSAQQFPDLHSELNLSSLELGDSALYFCASSGGASGQETQYFGPGTRLLVL.

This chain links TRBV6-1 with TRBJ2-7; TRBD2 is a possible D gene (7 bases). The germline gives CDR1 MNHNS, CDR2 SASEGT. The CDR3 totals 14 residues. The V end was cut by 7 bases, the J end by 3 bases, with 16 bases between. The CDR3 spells CASTPLGGHYEQYF. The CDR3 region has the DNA TGTGCCAGCACCCCCCTGGGGGGGCACTACGAGCAGTACTTC.

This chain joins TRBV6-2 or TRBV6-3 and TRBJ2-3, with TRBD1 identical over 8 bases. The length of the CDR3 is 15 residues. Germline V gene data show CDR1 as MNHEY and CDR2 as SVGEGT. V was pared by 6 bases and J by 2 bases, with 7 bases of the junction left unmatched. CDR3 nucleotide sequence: TGTGCCAGCAGCCGCGGGCAGGGGGCCACAGATACGCAGTATTTT. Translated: CASSRGQGATDTQYF.

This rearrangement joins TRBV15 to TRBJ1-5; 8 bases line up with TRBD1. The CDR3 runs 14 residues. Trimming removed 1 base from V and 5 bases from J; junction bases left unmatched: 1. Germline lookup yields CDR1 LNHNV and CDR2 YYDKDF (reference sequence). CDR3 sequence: CATSRGTGHQPQHF. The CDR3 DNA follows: TGTGCCACCAGCAGAGGGACAGGGCATCAGCCCCAGCATTTT.

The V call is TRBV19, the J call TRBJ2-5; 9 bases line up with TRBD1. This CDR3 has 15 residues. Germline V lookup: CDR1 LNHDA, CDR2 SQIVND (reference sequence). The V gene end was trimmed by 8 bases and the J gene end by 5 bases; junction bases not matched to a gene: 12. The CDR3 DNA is TGTGCCAGTTCTAGTCCCGGGACAGGGATCGAGACCCAGTACTTC. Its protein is CASSSPGTGIETQYF.

CDR3 residues: CASSFRDTGELFF. DNA for the CDR3: TGTGCCAGCAGTTTCCGGGACACCGGGGAGCTGTTTTTT. This chain connects TRBV28 to TRBJ2-2; D unclear. Trimming left V 3 bases short and J 3 bases short, with 5 bases between. The CDR3 runs 13 residues. Germline V CDR1 and CDR2: MDHEN, SYDVKM. The variable domain in full, with the rest retrieved from reference TRBV28 and TRBJ2-2, is DVKVTQSSRYLVKRTGEKVFLECVQDMDHENMFWYRQDPGLGLRLIYFSYDVKMKEKGDIPEGYSVSREKKERFSLILESASTNQTSMYLCASSFRDTGELFFGEGSRLTVL.

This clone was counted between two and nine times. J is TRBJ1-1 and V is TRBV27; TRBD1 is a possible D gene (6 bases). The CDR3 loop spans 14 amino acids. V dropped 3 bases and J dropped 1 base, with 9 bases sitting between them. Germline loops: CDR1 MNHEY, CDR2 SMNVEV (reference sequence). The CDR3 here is CASSLGAPNTEAFF. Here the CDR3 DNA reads TGTGCCAGCAGTTTGGGGGCCCCGAACACTGAAGCTTTCTTT.

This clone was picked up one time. CDR3 amino acids: CASRETSGSSNEQFF. CDR3 coding DNA: TGTGCCAGCAGAGAAACTAGCGGGAGCTCTAATGAGCAGTTCTTC. The chain combines TRBV2 with TRBJ2-1; the match to TRBD2 covers 11 bases. Germline CDR1 reads SNHLY; CDR2 reads FYNNEI. V lost 6 bases, J lost 7 bases, and 8 bases stayed unmatched. The CDR3 has 15 residues.

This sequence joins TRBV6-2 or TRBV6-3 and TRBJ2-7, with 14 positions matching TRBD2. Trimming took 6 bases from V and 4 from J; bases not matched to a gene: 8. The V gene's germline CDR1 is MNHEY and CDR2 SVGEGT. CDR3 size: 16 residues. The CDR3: CASSPIGTSGRYEQYF. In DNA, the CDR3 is TGTGCCAGCAGCCCCATCGGGACTAGCGGGAGATACGAGCAGTACTTC.

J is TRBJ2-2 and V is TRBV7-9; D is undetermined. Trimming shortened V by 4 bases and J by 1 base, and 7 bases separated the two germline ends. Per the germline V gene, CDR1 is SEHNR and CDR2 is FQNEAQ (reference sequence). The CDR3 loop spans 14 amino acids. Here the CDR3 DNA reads TGTGCCAGCAGCTCAAGACAGAACACCGGGGAGCTGTTTTTT. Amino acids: CASSSRQNTGELFF.

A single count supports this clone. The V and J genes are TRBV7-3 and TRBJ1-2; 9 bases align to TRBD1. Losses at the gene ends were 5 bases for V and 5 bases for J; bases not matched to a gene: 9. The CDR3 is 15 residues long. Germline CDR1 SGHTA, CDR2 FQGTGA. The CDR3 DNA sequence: TGTGCCAGCAGCCCCGGACAGGGGATGGGTTATGGCTACACCTTC. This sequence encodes CASSPGQGMGYGYTF.

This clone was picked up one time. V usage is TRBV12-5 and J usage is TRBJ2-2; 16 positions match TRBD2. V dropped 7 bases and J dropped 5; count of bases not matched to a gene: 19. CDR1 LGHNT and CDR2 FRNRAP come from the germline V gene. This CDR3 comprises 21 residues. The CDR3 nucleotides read TGTGCTAGTGCCGTCTATACCGCGGGACTAGCGGGAGGGCCCTCGACCGGGGAGCTGTTTTTT. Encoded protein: CASAVYTAGLAGGPSTGELFF.

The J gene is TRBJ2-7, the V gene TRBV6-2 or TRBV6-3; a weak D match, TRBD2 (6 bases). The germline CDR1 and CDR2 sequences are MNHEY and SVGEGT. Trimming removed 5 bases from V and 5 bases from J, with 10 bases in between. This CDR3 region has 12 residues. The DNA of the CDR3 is TGTGCCAGCAGTCCACGGGAGAACGAGCAGTACTTC. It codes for CASSPRENEQYF.